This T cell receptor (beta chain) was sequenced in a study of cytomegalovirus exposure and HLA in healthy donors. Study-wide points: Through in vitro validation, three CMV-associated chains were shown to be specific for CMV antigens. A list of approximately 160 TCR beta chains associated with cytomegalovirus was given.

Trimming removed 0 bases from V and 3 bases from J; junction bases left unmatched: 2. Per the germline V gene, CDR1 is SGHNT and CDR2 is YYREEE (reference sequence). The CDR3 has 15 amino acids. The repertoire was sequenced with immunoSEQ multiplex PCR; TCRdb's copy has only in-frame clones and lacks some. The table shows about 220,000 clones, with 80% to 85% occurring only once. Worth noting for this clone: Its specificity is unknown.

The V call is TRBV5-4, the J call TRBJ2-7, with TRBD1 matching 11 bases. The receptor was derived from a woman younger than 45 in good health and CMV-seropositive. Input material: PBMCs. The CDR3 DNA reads TGTGCCAGCAGCTTGGTGGGGACAGGGGGCTACGAGCAGTACTTC. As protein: CASSLVGTGGYEQYF.